The 20 T cell receptor beta chains below all came from one sample that was sequenced in a study of OX40 agonist ivuxolimab in advanced cancers. Produced via immunoSEQ multiplex PCR; TCRdb's table is partial and in-frame only. Of about 54,000 clones listed, 84% were seen once; the top ten hold 1.2%. Sequencing used CD4+ or CD8+ T cells sorted from blood, obtained in a trial of the OX40 agonist ivuxolimab. The source is an adult with an advanced solid tumor such as melanoma, head and neck, liver or kidney cancer.

Only one count was recorded for this clone. This sequence joins TRBV11-2 and TRBJ2-5; the D is unclear. Trimming took off 1 base at V and 4 bases at J, with 7 bases between the two ends. CDR3 length: 13 residues. Germline lookup yields CDR1 SGHAT and CDR2 FQNNGV. Written as DNA, the CDR3 is TGTGCCAGCAGCTTAGTAACCGCAGAGACCCAGTACTTC. Translation gives CASSLVTAETQYF.

Written as DNA, the CDR3 is TGTGCCAGCACCATGGGACAGGGGGAATCCGGGGAGCTGTTTTTT. It specifies CASTMGQGESGELFF. V usage is TRBV2 and J usage is TRBJ2-2; 11 nucleotides agree with TRBD1. This CDR3 spans 15 amino acids. Germline CDR1 SNHLY, CDR2 FYNNEI. With 7 bases clipped from V and 6 bases from J, the junction kept 7 bases outside the gene matches.

This clone was counted between two and nine times. This chain connects TRBV27 to TRBJ2-1; no clear D gene. Trimming left V 5 bases short and J 4 bases short, with 12 bases between. CDR3 size: 14 residues. Germline loops: CDR1 MNHEY, CDR2 SMNVEV (reference sequence). CDR3 bases: TGTGCCAGCAGTGAACGGGCCACTTACAATGAGCAGTTCTTC. Encoded protein: CASSERATYNEQFF.

On this clone: Its ends do not fully match the called genes, so a read error is possible. CDR3 loop: CASSLGLGGAYF. DNA of the CDR3: TGTGCCAGCAGTTTAGGTCTGGGGGGGGCATACTTC. This chain joins TRBV28 and TRBJ1-2; a weak D match, TRBD1 (6 bases). CDR1 and CDR2 (germline): MDHEN, SYDVKM. This CDR3 is 12 amino acids long.

The chain combines TRBV19 with TRBJ2-7, with 7 bases fitting TRBD1. The CDR3 has 13 amino acids. Trimming at V came to 8 bases and at J to 1 base, leaving 5 bases not matched to a gene. Germline V gene sequence: CDR1 LNHDA, CDR2 SQIVND (reference sequence). The CDR3 loop is CASGQGVSYEQYF. In nucleotides, the CDR3 is TGTGCCAGTGGGCAGGGGGTTTCCTACGAGCAGTACTTC.

The V and J genes are TRBV7-9 and TRBJ2-7; D not certain. Trimming took off 5 bases at V and 4 bases at J, with 6 bases between the two ends. The germline CDR1 and CDR2 sequences are SEHNR and FQNEAQ (reference sequence). The CDR3 runs to 11 residues. CDR3 protein: CASSPMYEQYF. CDR3 in DNA: TGTGCCAGCAGCCCAATGTACGAGCAGTACTTC. Full variable domain (missing parts from reference TRBV7-9 and TRBJ2-7): DTGVSQNPRHKITKRGQNVTFRCDPISEHNRLYWYRQTLGQGPEFLTYFQNEAQLEKSRLLSDRFSAERPKGSFSTLEIQRTEQGDSAMYLCASSPMYEQYFGPGTRLTVT.

V is TRBV11-3 and J is TRBJ2-7; the D call may be TRBD1 or TRBD2 (5 bases each). Germline-derived CDR1 and CDR2 are SGHNT and YENEEA. The germline V and J ends were trimmed by 5 bases and 3 bases, with 17 bases remaining between them. The CDR3 length is 15 residues. CDR3 loop: CASSLNWDADYEQYF. CDR3 nucleotides: TGTGCCAGCAGCCTCAACTGGGACGCTGACTACGAGCAGTACTTC. Full variable domain (rest looked up from reference TRBV11-3 and TRBJ2-7): EAGVVQSPRYKIIEKKQPVAFWCNPISGHNTLYWYLQNLGQGPELLIRYENEEAVDDSQLPKDRFSAERLKGVDSTLKIQPAELGDSAVYLCASSLNWDADYEQYFGPGTRLTVT.

This chain connects TRBV7-9 to TRBJ1-5; tentatively, D is TRBD1 (5 bases). The CDR3 spans 15 residues. Germline-derived CDR1 and CDR2 are SEHNR and FQNEAQ (reference sequence). V was trimmed by 5 bases and J by 3 bases, leaving 14 bases between them. CDR3 DNA sequence: TGTGCCAGCAGCCCGCGAGGGACGGACAATCAGCCCCAGCATTTT. Its protein product is CASSPRGTDNQPQHF.

The V call is TRBV11-2, the J call TRBJ2-7; TRBD2 is a possible D gene (5 bases). Trimming removed 1 base from V and 11 bases from J, with 9 bases in between. The CDR3 spans 11 residues. Germline loops: CDR1 SGHAT, CDR2 FQNNGV. CDR3 coding DNA: TGTGCCAGCAGCTTAGGAGGGCTGGAGTACTTC. Translated, it gives CASSLGGLEYF.

V is TRBV11-3 and J is TRBJ2-2; no clear D. Per the germline V gene, CDR1 is SGHNT and CDR2 is YENEEA. V lost 2 bases and J lost 6, with 7 bases in between. The CDR3 has 13 residues. The CDR3 DNA follows: TGTGCCAGCAGCTTAACCAGAGCCGGGGAGCTGTTTTTT. This encodes CASSLTRAGELFF.

This chain joins TRBV29-1 and TRBJ1-5, with D hard to call. Trimming stripped 5 bases from V and 4 bases from J, with 15 bases between. The CDR3 has 14 amino acids. Germline lookup yields CDR1 SQVTM and CDR2 ANQGSEA. CDR3 amino acids: CSVKVAGENQPQHF. The CDR3 nucleotides read TGCAGCGTTAAGGTTGCTGGGGAGAATCAGCCCCAGCATTTT.

This chain uses TRBV5-1 with TRBJ2-5; 9 bases align to TRBD1. The better agreement between TRBJ2-7 and the DNA end casts doubt on the J call. The V gene's germline CDR1 is SGHRS and CDR2 YFSETQ. This CDR3 is built from 15 residues. The CDR3 DNA reads TGCGCCAGCAGTCGAGGGACAGGGAGCTCCTACGAGCAGTACTTC. Translation: CASSRGTGSSYEQYF.

This clone was counted only a few times. Here the CDR3 DNA reads TGCGCCAGCAAACCTGACAGGGCTAATTCACCCCTCCACTTT. Translation: CASKPDRANSPLHF. V is TRBV5-1 and J is TRBJ1-6; TRBD1 matches at 7 bases. The length of the CDR3 is 14 residues. Germline V gene sequence: CDR1 SGHRS, CDR2 YFSETQ. The ends lost 6 bases at V and 6 bases at J; junction bases unmatched: 6. The whole variable domain, filled in from reference TRBV5-1 and TRBJ1-6, reads KAGVTQTPRYLIKTRGQQVTLSCSPISGHRSVSWYQQTPGQGLQFLFEYFSETQRNKGNFPGRFSGRQFSNSRSEMNVSTLELGDSALYLCASKPDRANSPLHFGNGTRLTVT.

This chain connects TRBV14 to TRBJ1-2; D might be TRBD1 (6 bases). The CDR3 has 14 residues. V lost 1 base to trimming and J lost 8 bases, with 14 bases between them. Germline CDR1 SGHDN, CDR2 FVKESK. The CDR3 region has the DNA TGTGCCAGCAGCCAAGCGGTAGGGGGTCCCGGCTACACCTTC. This sequence encodes CASSQAVGGPGYTF. Full variable domain (rest looked up from reference TRBV14 and TRBJ1-2): EAGVTQFPSHSVIEKGQTVTLRCDPISGHDNLYWYRRVMGKEIKFLLHFVKESKQDESGMPNNRFLAERTGGTYSTLKVQPAELEDSGVYFCASSQAVGGPGYTFGSGTRLTVV.

This clone was counted a single time. The chain is built from TRBV11-2 and TRBJ2-2, with TRBD2 matching 11 bases. This CDR3 has 17 residues. The V and J ends lost 0 bases and 6 bases, in that order; junction bases with no gene match: 6. Germline values: CDR1 SGHAT, CDR2 FQNNGV. The CDR3 here is CASSLDWLAGGSGELFF. CDR3 nucleotides: TGTGCCAGCAGCTTAGATTGGCTAGCGGGAGGCTCCGGGGAGCTGTTTTTT.

The J gene is TRBJ1-1, the V gene TRBV27; TRBD1 might be the D (6 bases). Germline assignment: CDR1 MNHEY and CDR2 SMNVEV (reference sequence). Between the trimmed V and J ends, which lost 5 bases and 4 bases, there was a span of 17 bases. This CDR3 is 15 amino acids long. The CDR3, as DNA: TGTGCCAGCAGTCCCTCAAGGGGGACTTTCACTGAAGCTTTCTTT. Protein product: CASSPSRGTFTEAFF.

V is TRBV28 and J is TRBJ2-7; D unresolved. V was trimmed by 4 bases and J by 5 bases, leaving 12 bases between them. Germline V gene lookup returns CDR1 MDHEN and CDR2 SYDVKM. CDR3 size: 13 residues. The CDR3 DNA reads TGTGCCAGCAGTTCTATATTTCCAAACGAGCAGTACTTC. Translation gives CASSSIFPNEQYF.

This clone was counted only a few times. The DNA of the CDR3 is TGTGCCAGCAGTGAATTGGGCAGACCGGAGACTGAAGCTTTCTTT. It encodes CASSELGRPETEAFF. The rearrangement uses TRBV25-1 and TRBJ1-1; no firm D call. CDR1 is MGHDK and CDR2 is SYGVNS in the germline V gene. Trimming left V 1 base short and J 5 bases short, with 14 bases between. The CDR3 extends over 15 amino acids.

The chain has TRBV7-9 and TRBJ2-7, with TRBD2 matching over 8 bases. CDR1 is SEHNR, CDR2 FQNEAQ, per germline (reference sequence). The V segment lost 6 bases and the J segment 0 bases; nucleotides outside the gene matches: 1. There are 13 residues in the CDR3. CDR3 nucleotides: TGTGCCAGCAGAGGGACTAGCTCCTACGAGCAGTACTTC. It encodes CASRGTSSYEQYF.

The chain carries TRBV28 and TRBJ1-5; no definite D call. The CDR3 totals 14 residues. CDR1 is MDHEN and CDR2 is SYDVKM in the germline V gene. Trimming took off 5 bases at V and 7 bases at J, with 15 bases between the two ends. CDR3 bases: TGTGCCAGCAGTCCCGCCTCAGGCAGACAGCCCCAGCATTTT. Residues: CASSPASGRQPQHF.